This T cell receptor beta chain is drawn from a study of cytomegalovirus exposure and HLA in healthy donors. General observations from the study: Cytomegalovirus status was reportedly diagnosed by the classifier with high sensitivity and specificity. Links to common viral pathogens appeared, in a later analysis, for several of the most significant clusters. Most TCR beta V segments were productive about 87% or about 30% of the time in an earlier analysis. Later on, an analysis tied about 17,000 TCR beta sequences to HLA alleles at 0.05 false discovery rate.

PCR employed 60 Vbeta and 13 Jbeta primers. Produced via immunoSEQ multiplex PCR; TCRdb's table is partial and in-frame only. The table has about 130,000 clones, 77% seen once. Regarding this clone: Antigen: not known.

This CDR3 has 13 amino acids. V dropped 1 base and J dropped 2 bases, with 6 bases sitting between them. Per germline, CDR1 MGHRA and CDR2 YSYEKL. The specimen was PBMCs. The chain combines TRBV4-1 with TRBJ2-7; unclear D gene. The clonotype comes from a woman aged 40-49 years in good health and CMV-seropositive. CDR3 residues: CASSQAKPYEQYF. The CDR3 coding sequence is TGCGCCAGCAGCCAAGCCAAGCCCTACGAGCAGTACTTC.